A single sample is the source of the 14 T cell receptor beta chains below, sequenced in a study of sequential checkpoint blockade in melanoma. Clones were sequenced by immunoSEQ multiplex PCR, and TCRdb holds only the in-frame ones, with some missing. The table has 4,900 or so clones, around 33% seen once. The treatment: randomized to nivolumab then ipilimumab (arm A) or the reverse (arm B). This sample comprised tumor tissue (inferred from file names), obtained from a patient given nivolumab and ipilimumab in sequence. These TCRs come from a human donor with melanoma.

This chain connects TRBV30 to TRBJ2-2; 8 nucleotides match TRBD1. V lost 6 bases, J lost 0 bases, and 6 bases stayed unmatched. The CDR3 contains 15 residues. Germline values: CDR1 GTSNPN, CDR2 SVGIG (reference sequence). The CDR3 region has the DNA TGTGCCTGCACAGGGGGACACGCGAACACCGGGGAGCTGTTTTTT. Its protein product is CACTGGHANTGELFF.

The chain is built from TRBV7-1 and TRBJ2-1; 7 nucleotides align to TRBD2. TRBV7-1 is marked as an open reading frame, function uncertain. The CDR3 covers 13 residues. Germline trimming cut 8 bases from V and 5 bases from J; bases unmatched to any gene: 6. The CDR3 coding sequence is TGTGCCAGCTTTTCGCGGGAGAACAATGAGCAGTTCTTC. It codes for CASFSRENNEQFF.

V is TRBV7-6 and J is TRBJ2-7, with D unclear. The CDR3 sequence is 14 residues long. Looked up from germline, CDR1 is SGHVS and CDR2 is FNYEAQ. V was pared by 1 base and J by 4 bases, with 11 bases between. The CDR3 loop is CASSLGGEEYEQYF. The CDR3, as DNA: TGTGCCAGCAGCTTAGGAGGCGAGGAGTACGAGCAGTACTTC.

This clone was counted a few times. The J gene is TRBJ1-1, the V gene TRBV6-8, with D unresolved. V was clipped by 10 bases and J by 1 base, with 16 bases between them. Germline values: CDR1 MNHGY, CDR2 SAAAGT. The CDR3 is 14 amino acids. For the CDR3, the DNA is TGTGCCATCAGATCGGAGGGTGGGAACACTGAAGCTTTCTTT. It yields the protein CAIRSEGGNTEAFF.

The gene calls are TRBV19 and TRBJ1-5, with TRBD1 matching 7 bases. CDR3 length: 15 residues. J gave up 9 bases and V 7 bases, and 15 bases lay outside the gene matches. Germline V gene sequence: CDR1 LNHDA, CDR2 SQIVND (reference sequence). The CDR3 DNA follows: TGTGCCAGTACCTATCGACAGGGAACTAATTGGCCCCAGCATTTT. This gives the protein CASTYRQGTNWPQHF.

The V call is TRBV19, the J call TRBJ2-3; D call uncertain. The CDR3 loop spans 14 amino acids. V was pared by 4 bases and J by 8 bases, with 16 bases between. CDR1 and CDR2 (germline): LNHDA, SQIVND (reference sequence). CDR3: CASSKGQYMGTQYF. In DNA, the CDR3 is TGTGCCAGTAGTAAGGGTCAGTACATGGGTACGCAGTATTTT. The variable domain in full, with the rest retrieved from reference TRBV19 and TRBJ2-3, is DGGITQSPKYLFRKEGQNVTLSCEQNLNHDAMYWYRQDPGQGLRLIYYSQIVNDFQKGDIAEGYSVSREKKESFPLTVTSAQKNPTAFYLCASSKGQYMGTQYFGPGTRLTVL.

The chain carries TRBV19 and TRBJ2-7; D call uncertain. The length of the CDR3 is 13 residues. The V and J ends lost 1 base and 5 bases respectively, with 9 bases between them. Germline loops: CDR1 LNHDA, CDR2 SQIVND (reference sequence). The CDR3 coding sequence is TGTGCCAGTAGTATAGGGAAGTTGGACGAGCAGTACTTC. Encoded protein: CASSIGKLDEQYF. The full variable domain, in which reference TRBV19 and TRBJ2-7 provide the parts outside the CDR3, is DGGITQSPKYLFRKEGQNVTLSCEQNLNHDAMYWYRQDPGQGLRLIYYSQIVNDFQKGDIAEGYSVSREKKESFPLTVTSAQKNPTAFYLCASSIGKLDEQYFGPGTRLTVT.

The chain combines TRBV29-1 with TRBJ2-5; tentatively, D is TRBD1 (5 bases). The CDR3 length is 15 residues. V was cut by 7 bases and J by 5 bases, with 23 bases left in between. Germline CDR1 and CDR2: SQVTM and ANQGSEA. The CDR3 here is CSAPSFWGEGETQYF. CDR3 coding DNA: TGCAGCGCCCCGTCGTTCTGGGGCGAAGGGGAGACCCAGTACTTC. Complete variable domain (other parts from reference TRBV29-1 and TRBJ2-5): SAVISQKPSRDICQRGTSLTIQCQVDSQVTMMFWYRQQPGQSLTLIATANQGSEATYESGFVIDKFPISRPNLTFSTLTVSNMSPEDSSIYLCSAPSFWGEGETQYFGPGTRLLVL.

This clone rates as medium-sized (0.01 to 0.1%). The genes are TRBV9 and TRBJ1-1; TRBD1 is a possible D gene (5 bases). This CDR3 is built from 13 residues. Deletions cut 7 bases from V and 2 bases from J, with 12 bases between. The germline V gene encodes CDR1 SGDLS and CDR2 YYNGEE. DNA of the CDR3: TGTGCCAGCGGTGGGACGGTCAACACTGAAGCTTTCTTT. This sequence encodes CASGGTVNTEAFF.

The chain recombines TRBV9 with TRBJ2-7, with 7 nucleotides matching TRBD2. Germline assignment: CDR1 SGDLS and CDR2 YYNGEE. J gave up 0 bases and V 3 bases, and 6 bases lay outside the gene matches. The CDR3 extends over 15 amino acids. In nucleotides, the CDR3 is TGTGCCAGCAGCGCCGGAGCGGGAAGCTCCTACGAGCAGTACTTC. This gives the protein CASSAGAGSSYEQYF.

This clone was recorded a few times. J is TRBJ1-4 and V is TRBV6-8, with D tentatively TRBD1 (5 bases). The CDR3 extends over 15 amino acids. Germline CDR1 and CDR2: MNHGY and SAAAGT. V was trimmed by 4 bases and J by 7 bases, leaving 16 bases between them. The CDR3 reads CASSSGVGGGEKLFF. The CDR3 DNA reads TGTGCCAGCAGTTCCGGCGTGGGCGGGGGTGAAAAACTGTTTTTT.

The chain employs TRBV12-1 and TRBJ2-3; whether TRBD2, the table's D call, matches the DNA was not checked. TRBV12-1 corresponds to a pseudogene. The CDR3 contains 20 residues. The CDR3 bases are TGTGCCAGCAGCTCCAGCCATCATCTGGCTAGCGGGGCCCCTTTTAGGGCGCAGTATTTT. Protein product: CASSSSHHLASGAPFRAQYF.

The J gene is TRBJ2-1, the V gene TRBV5-1; 11 nucleotides match TRBD2. The germline gives CDR1 SGHRS, CDR2 YFSETQ. This CDR3 is built from 16 residues. Germline trimming cut 5 bases from V and 8 bases from J; bases unmatched to any gene: 12. The CDR3 nucleotides are TGCGCCAGCAGTAGACAACTAGCGGGAGTAGTCTATGAGCAGTTCTTC. Protein product: CASSRQLAGVVYEQFF.

V is TRBV18 and J is TRBJ1-2; the D is unclear. Germline V gene lookup returns CDR1 KGHSH and CDR2 LQKENI. The CDR3 consists of 17 residues. The germline V and J ends were trimmed by 2 bases and 6 bases, with 22 bases remaining between them. CDR3 in amino acids: CASSPRTPVGGLDGYTF. CDR3 sequence (DNA): TGTGCCAGCTCACCAAGAACCCCAGTGGGCGGATTAGATGGCTACACCTTC. Together with reference TRBV18 and TRBJ1-2, the CDR3 gives the full variable domain: NAGVMQNPRHLVRRRGQEARLRCSPMKGHSHVYWYRQLPEEGLKFMVYLQKENIIDESGMPKERFSAEFPKEGPSILRIQQVVRGDSAAYFCASSPRTPVGGLDGYTFGSGTRLTVV.